The rows below give T cell receptor beta chains drawn from one sample of a study of PD-1 blockade in classical Hodgkin lymphoma. Produced via immunoSEQ multiplex PCR; TCRdb's table is partial and in-frame only. Of 90,000 to 120,000 clones in the sample, 80% to 90% are singletons; the top ten hold approximately 20%. The sequenced sample was peripheral blood mononuclear cells (PBMCs), obtained before the second cycle of nivolumab. The source is a human donor with classical Hodgkin lymphoma. Each CDR3 is given with its conserved first and last residue.

V	J	CDR3
TRBV5-7	TRBJ2-7	CASSLEALAGGSYEQYF
TRBV4-3	TRBJ2-6	CASSQDSIRGAGANVLTF
TRBV10-3	TRBJ2-7	CAISEGGNPYEQYF
TRBV19	TRBJ2-1	CASSRDRERTSGSRNEQFF
TRBV7-9	TRBJ1-2	CASSSSRDTRLVGYTF
TRBV6-1	TRBJ2-5	CASSEVKRETQYF
TRBV4-1	TRBJ1-1	CASSQVGRGDTEAFF
TRBV30	TRBJ2-1	CAWSDGLRNNEQFF
TRBV9	TRBJ2-1	CASSVSRGYNEQFF
TRBV6-5	TRBJ2-5	CASSYGSGGGETQYF
TRBV4-3	TRBJ2-2	CASSLRSPADTGELFF
TRBV11-2	TRBJ2-3	CASSLAEGLNTDTQYF
TRBV28	TRBJ2-3	CASSFTNTQYF
TRBV2	TRBJ2-7	CASNGQLYEQYF
TRBV20-1	TRBJ1-2	CSARQGYGYTF
TRBV28	TRBJ2-7	CASSLWGYEQYF
TRBV2	TRBJ2-1	CASSEAPWDYNEQFF
TRBV18	TRBJ1-3	CASSPHPGKGSGNTIYF
TRBV4-3	TRBJ1-3	CASSSGTETDTIYF
TRBV27	TRBJ2-5	CASSWGGQGSETQYF
TRBV5-1	TRBJ2-1	CASSLDRGPRREANNEQFF
TRBV9	TRBJ2-3	CASSTLKTGAYTDTQYF
TRBV6-5	TRBJ1-2	CASSEGVNYGYTF
TRBV11-3	TRBJ2-1	CASSLWASSYNEQFF
TRBV7-6	TRBJ2-6	CASSPGLAGGANVLTF
TRBV6-1	TRBJ1-2	CASSIRTGSYGYTF
TRBV7-2	TRBJ2-7	CASSPGTSGMIHEQYF
TRBV4-3	TRBJ1-2	CASSQDGQGVSRGYGYTF
TRBV10-1	TRBJ2-5	CASSEGTGAETQYF
TRBV2	TRBJ1-5	CASRERQGLPPPQHF
TRBV18	TRBJ2-3	CASSLTTRASTDTQYF
TRBV2	TRBJ1-4	CASRFGLTNEKLFF
TRBV18	TRBJ2-3	CASSLVRQDTQYF
TRBV7-9	TRBJ2-7	CASSLARTDEQYF
TRBV4-3	TRBJ2-2	CASSQAGEPNTGELFF
TRBV28	TRBJ1-5	CASSSLSRQPQHF
TRBV7-2	TRBJ1-1	CASSLVSGGPTEAFF
TRBV7-9	TRBJ2-7	CASSGESHEQYF
TRBV6-1	TRBJ1-1	CATRPGNTEAFF
TRBV7-9	TRBJ1-2	CASSHRRYDGYTF
TRBV19	TRBJ1-2	CASSIWDTPGYTF